Below, 2 T cell receptor beta chains from the same sample are listed, as sequenced in a study of cytotoxic CD8 clonotypes in ibrutinib-treated CLL. Profiling relied on immunoSEQ multiplex PCR, and the TCRdb table lists in-frame clones only, not all of them. Altogether nearly 300,000 clones are present, 60% to 80% being singletons, with the ten largest covering roughly 5%. Sequences were derived from PBMCs, sampled at disease progression, from a patient treated with ibrutinib. The receptors come from a human donor with chronic lymphocytic leukemia.

This chain links TRBV29-1 with TRBJ1-2; TRBD1 agrees at 10 bases. CDR1 SQVTM and CDR2 ANQGSEA come from the germline V gene. This CDR3 spans 17 amino acids. After removal of 0 bases from V and 5 bases from J, the junction contained 12 bases not matched to a gene. The CDR3 sequence: CSVEDSSEGQGGYGYTF. As DNA, the CDR3 is TGCAGCGTTGAAGATAGTTCCGAAGGACAGGGGGGTTATGGCTACACCTTC.

V is TRBV28 and J is TRBJ1-5; D is perhaps TRBD1 (5 bases). V shed 6 bases and J shed 6 bases, with 15 bases lying between them. The CDR3 sequence is 14 residues long. The germline CDR1 and CDR2 sequences are MDHEN and SYDVKM. CDR3 DNA: TGTGCCAGCAGCATAACCTCAGGGATTCAGCCCCAGCATTTT. Translation gives CASSITSGIQPQHF.